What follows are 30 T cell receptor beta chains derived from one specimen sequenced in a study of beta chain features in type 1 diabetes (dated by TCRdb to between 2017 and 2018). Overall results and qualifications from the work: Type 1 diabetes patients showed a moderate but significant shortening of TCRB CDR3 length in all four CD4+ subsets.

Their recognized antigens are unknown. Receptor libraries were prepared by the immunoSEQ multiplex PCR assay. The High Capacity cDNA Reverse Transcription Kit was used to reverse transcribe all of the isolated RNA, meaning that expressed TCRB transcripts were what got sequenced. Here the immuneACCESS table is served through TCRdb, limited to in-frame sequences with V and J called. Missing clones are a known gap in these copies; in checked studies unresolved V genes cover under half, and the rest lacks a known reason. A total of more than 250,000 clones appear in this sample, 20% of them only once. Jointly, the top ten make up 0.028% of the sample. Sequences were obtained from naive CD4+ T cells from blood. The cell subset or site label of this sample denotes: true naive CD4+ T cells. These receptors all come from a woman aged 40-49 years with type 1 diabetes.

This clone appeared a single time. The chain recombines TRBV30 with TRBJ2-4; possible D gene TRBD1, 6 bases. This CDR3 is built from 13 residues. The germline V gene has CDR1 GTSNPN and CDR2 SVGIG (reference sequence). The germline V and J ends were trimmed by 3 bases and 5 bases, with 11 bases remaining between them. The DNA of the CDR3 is TGTGCCTGGAGAGTAACAGGGCAAAACATTCAGTACTTC. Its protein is CAWRVTGQNIQYF.

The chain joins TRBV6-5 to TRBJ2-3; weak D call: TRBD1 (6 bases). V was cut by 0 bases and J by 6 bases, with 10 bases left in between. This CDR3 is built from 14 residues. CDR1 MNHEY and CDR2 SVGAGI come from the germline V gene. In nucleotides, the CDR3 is TGTGCCAGCAGTTACTCGAGGGGGATCGATACGCAGTATTTT. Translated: CASSYSRGIDTQYF.

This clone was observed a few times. DNA of the CDR3: TGTGCCAGCAGTCGAGTGACGACAGGGAAGAACACTGAAGCTTTCTTT. It encodes CASSRVTTGKNTEAFF. The chain carries TRBV27 and TRBJ1-1, with 7 bases fitting TRBD1. Germline values: CDR1 MNHEY, CDR2 SMNVEV (reference sequence). The length of the CDR3 is 16 residues. The V gene end was trimmed by 5 bases and the J gene end by 1 base; junction bases not matched to a gene: 10.

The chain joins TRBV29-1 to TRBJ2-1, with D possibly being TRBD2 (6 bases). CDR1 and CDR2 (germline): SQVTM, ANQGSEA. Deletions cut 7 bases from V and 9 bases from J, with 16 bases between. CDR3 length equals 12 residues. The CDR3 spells CSAGPLGGEQFF. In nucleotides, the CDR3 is TGCAGCGCCGGGCCCCTGGGGGGTGAGCAGTTCTTC.

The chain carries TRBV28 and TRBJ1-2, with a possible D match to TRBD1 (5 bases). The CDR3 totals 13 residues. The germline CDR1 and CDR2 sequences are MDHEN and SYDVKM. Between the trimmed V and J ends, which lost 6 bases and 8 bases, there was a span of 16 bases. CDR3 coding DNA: TGTGCCAGCAGCCCAGGGATCGCGAGGGGCTACACCTTC. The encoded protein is CASSPGIARGYTF.

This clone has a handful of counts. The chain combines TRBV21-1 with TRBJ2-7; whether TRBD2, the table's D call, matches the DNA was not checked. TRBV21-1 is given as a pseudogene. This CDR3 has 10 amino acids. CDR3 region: CASSLPLQYF. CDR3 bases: TGTGCCAGCAGCCTCCCTCTCCAGTACTTC.

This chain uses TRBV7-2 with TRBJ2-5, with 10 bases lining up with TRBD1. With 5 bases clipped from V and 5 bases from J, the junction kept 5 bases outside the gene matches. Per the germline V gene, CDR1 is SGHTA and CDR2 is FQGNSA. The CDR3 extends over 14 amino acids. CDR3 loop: CASSQDRGHETQYF. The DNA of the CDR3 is TGTGCCAGCAGCCAAGACAGGGGGCATGAGACCCAGTACTTC.

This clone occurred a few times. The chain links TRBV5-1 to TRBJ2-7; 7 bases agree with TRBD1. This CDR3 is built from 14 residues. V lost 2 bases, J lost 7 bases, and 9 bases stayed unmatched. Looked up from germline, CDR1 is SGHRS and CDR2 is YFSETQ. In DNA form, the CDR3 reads TGCGCCAGCAGCTTCACCATGGGACAGCCTGAGCAGTACTTC. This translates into CASSFTMGQPEQYF.

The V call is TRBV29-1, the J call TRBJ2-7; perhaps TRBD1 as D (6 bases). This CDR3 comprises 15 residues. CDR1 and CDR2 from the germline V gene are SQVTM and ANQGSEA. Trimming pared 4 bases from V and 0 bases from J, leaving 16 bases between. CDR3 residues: CSVVWGRGSSYEQYF. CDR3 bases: TGCAGCGTTGTATGGGGCAGGGGTAGCTCCTACGAGCAGTACTTC.

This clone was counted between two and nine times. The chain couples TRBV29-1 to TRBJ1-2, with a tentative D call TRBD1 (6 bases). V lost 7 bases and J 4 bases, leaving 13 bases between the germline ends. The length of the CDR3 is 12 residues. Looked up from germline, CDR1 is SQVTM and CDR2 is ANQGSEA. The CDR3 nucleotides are TGCAGCGCCCGGGACATACGCTATGGCTACACCTTC. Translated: CSARDIRYGYTF.

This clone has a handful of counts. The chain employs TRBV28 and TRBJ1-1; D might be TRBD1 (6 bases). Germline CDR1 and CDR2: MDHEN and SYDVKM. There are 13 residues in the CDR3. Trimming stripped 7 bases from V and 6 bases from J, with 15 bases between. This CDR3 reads CASTPGGAAEAFF. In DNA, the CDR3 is TGTGCCAGCACCCCCGGGGGGGCGGCTGAAGCTTTCTTT.

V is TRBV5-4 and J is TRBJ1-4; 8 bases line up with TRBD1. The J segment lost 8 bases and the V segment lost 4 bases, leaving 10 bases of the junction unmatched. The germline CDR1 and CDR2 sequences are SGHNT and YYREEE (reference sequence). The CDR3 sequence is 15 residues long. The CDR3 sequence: CASSPGQGREEKLFF. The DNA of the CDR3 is TGTGCCAGCAGCCCTGGACAGGGACGGGAAGAAAAACTGTTTTTT.

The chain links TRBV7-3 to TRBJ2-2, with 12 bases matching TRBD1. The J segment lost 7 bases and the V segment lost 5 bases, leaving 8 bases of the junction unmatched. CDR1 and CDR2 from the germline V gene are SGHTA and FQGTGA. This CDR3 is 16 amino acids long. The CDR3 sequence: CASSQTGTGGIGELFF. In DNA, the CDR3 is TGTGCCAGCAGCCAGACCGGGACAGGGGGCATCGGGGAGCTGTTTTTT.

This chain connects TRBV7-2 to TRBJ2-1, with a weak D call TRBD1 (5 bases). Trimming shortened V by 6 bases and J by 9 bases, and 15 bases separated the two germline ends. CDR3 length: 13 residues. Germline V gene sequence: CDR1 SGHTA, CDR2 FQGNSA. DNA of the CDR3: TGTGCCAGCAGTCCTGACAGATGGGGTGAGCAGTTCTTC. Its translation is CASSPDRWGEQFF. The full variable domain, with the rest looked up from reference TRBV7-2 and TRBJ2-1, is GAGVSQSPSNKVTEKGKDVELRCDPISGHTALYWYRQSLGQGLEFLIYFQGNSAPDKSGLPSDRFSAERTGGSVSTLTIQRTQQEDSAVYLCASSPDRWGEQFFGPGTRLTVL.

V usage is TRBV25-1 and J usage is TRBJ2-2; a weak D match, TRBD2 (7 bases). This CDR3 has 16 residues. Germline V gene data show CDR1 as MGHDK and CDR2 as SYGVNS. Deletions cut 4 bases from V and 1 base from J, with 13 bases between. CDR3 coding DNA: TGTGCCAGCAGTGGTGGGGGGGGCTTGAACACCGGGGAGCTGTTTTTT. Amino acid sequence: CASSGGGGLNTGELFF.

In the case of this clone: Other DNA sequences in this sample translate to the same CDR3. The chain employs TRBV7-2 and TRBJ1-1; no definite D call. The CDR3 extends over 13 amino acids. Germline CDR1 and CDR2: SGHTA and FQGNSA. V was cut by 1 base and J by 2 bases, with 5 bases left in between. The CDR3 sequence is CASSLGQNTEAFF. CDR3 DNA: TGTGCCAGCAGCTTAGGGCAAAACACTGAAGCTTTCTTT.

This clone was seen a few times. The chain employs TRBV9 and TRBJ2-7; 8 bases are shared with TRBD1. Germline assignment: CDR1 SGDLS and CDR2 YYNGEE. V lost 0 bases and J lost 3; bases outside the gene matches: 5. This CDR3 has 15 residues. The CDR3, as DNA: TGTGCCAGCAGCGTAGCTGGAGGACAGGGCTACGAGCAGTACTTC. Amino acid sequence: CASSVAGGQGYEQYF. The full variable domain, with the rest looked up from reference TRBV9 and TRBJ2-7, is DSGVTQTPKHLITATGQRVTLRCSPRSGDLSVYWYQQSLDQGLQFLIQYYNGEERAKGNILERFSAQQFPDLHSELNLSSLELGDSALYFCASSVAGGQGYEQYFGPGTRLTVT.

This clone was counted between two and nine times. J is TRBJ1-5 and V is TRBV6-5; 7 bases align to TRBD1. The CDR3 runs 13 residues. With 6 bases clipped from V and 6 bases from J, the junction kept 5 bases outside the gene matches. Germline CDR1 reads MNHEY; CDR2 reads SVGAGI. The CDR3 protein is CASRGQWSQPQHF. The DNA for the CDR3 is TGTGCCAGCAGGGGACAGTGGAGTCAGCCCCAGCATTTT.

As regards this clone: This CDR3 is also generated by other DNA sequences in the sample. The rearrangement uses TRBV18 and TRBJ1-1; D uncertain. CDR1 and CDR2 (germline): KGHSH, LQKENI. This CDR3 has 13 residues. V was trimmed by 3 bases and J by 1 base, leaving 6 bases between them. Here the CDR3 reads CASSPDTNTEAFF. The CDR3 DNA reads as TGTGCCAGCTCACCTGACACGAACACTGAAGCTTTCTTT.

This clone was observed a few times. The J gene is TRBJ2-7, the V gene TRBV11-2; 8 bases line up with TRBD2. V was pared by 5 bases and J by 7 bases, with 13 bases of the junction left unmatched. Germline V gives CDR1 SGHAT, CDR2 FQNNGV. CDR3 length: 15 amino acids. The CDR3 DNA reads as TGTGCCAGCAGCCCCCCCGGTTGGGCGGGAGGTGAGCAGTACTTC. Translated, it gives CASSPPGWAGGEQYF. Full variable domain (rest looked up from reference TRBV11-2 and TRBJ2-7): EAGVAQSPRYKIIEKRQSVAFWCNPISGHATLYWYQQILGQGPKLLIQFQNNGVVDDSQLPKDRFSAERLKGVDSTLKIQPAKLEDSAVYLCASSPPGWAGGEQYFGPGTRLTVT.

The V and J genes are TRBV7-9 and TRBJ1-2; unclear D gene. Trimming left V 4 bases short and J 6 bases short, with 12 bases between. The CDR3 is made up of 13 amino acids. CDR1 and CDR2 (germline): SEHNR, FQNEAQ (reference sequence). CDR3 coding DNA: TGTGCCAGCAGCTCACGAGACTCGGATGGCTACACCTTC. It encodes CASSSRDSDGYTF.

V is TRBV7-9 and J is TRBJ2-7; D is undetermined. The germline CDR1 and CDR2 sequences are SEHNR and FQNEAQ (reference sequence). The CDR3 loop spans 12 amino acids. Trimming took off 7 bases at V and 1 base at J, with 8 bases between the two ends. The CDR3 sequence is CASNGGSYEQYF. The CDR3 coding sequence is TGTGCCAGCAATGGCGGATCCTACGAGCAGTACTTC.

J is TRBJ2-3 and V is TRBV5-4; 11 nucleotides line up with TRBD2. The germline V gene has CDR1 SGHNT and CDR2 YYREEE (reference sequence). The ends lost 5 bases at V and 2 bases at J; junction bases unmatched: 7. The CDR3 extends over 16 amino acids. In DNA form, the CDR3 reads TGTGCCAGCAGGCTGAGACTAGCGGGGTACACAGATACGCAGTATTTT. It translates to CASRLRLAGYTDTQYF.

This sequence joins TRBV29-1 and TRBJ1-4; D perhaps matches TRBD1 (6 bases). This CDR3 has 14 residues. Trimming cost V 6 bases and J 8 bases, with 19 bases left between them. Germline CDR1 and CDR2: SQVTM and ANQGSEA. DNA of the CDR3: TGCAGCGTCCGCCCCCCCGACCAGGGGGAAAAACTGTTTTTT. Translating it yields CSVRPPDQGEKLFF.

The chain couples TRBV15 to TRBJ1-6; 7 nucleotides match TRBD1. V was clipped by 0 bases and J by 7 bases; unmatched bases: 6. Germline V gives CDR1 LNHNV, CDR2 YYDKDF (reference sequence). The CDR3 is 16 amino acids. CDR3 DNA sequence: TGTGCCACCAGCAGAGATTTGGGGACAGTAAATTCACCCCTCCACTTT. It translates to CATSRDLGTVNSPLHF.

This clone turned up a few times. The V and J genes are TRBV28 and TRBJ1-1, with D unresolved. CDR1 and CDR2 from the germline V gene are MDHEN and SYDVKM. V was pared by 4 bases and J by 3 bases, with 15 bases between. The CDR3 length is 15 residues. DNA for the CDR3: TGTGCCAGCAGTTCCCTTTCGGTGCGGCACACTGAAGCTTTCTTT. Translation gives CASSSLSVRHTEAFF.

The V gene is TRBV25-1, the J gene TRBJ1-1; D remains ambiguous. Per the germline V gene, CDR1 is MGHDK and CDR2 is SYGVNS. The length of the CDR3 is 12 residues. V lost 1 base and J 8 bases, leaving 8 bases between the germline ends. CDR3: CASSEFLGEAFF. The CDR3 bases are TGTGCCAGCAGTGAATTCCTCGGGGAAGCTTTCTTT.

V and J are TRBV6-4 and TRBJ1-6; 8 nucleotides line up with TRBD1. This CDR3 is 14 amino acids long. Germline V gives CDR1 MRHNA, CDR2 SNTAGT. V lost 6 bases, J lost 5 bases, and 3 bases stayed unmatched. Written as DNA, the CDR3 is TGTGCCAGCAGGCAGGGGGCTGATAATTCACCCCTCCACTTT. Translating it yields CASRQGADNSPLHF.

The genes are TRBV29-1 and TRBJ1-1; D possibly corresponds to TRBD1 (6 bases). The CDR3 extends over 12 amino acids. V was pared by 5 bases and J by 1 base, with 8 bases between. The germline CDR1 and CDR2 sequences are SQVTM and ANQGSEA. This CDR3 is CSVRGGNTEAFF. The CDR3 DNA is TGCAGCGTTCGAGGGGGGAACACTGAAGCTTTCTTT.

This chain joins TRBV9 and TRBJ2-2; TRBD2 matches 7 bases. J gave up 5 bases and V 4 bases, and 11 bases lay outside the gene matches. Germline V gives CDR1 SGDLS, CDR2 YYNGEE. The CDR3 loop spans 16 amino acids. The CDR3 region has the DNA TGTGCCAGCAGCCTTGGCCCATCTAGCGGAACCGGGGAGCTGTTTTTT. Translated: CASSLGPSSGTGELFF.